Shown below are 26 T cell receptor beta chains from a single sample sequenced in a study of blood T cell repertoires in COVID-19. Assay used: immunoSEQ multiplex PCR; TCRdb lists only in-frame clones, some missing. The profile shows 250,000 or so clones, 89% of them singletons. Sequenced: peripheral blood. These receptor sequences come from a woman in her 40s who had recovered from COVID-19.

The J gene is TRBJ1-5, the V gene TRBV2; 7 positions agree with TRBD1. Germline V gene sequence: CDR1 SNHLY, CDR2 FYNNEI. With 6 bases clipped from V and 2 bases from J, the junction kept 7 bases outside the gene matches. This CDR3 contains 15 residues. The CDR3 is CASRNGQVGNQPQHF. The CDR3 bases are TGTGCCAGCAGGAACGGACAGGTGGGCAATCAGCCCCAGCATTTT. Variable domain in full (rest from reference TRBV2 and TRBJ1-5): EPEVTQTPSHQVTQMGQEVILRCVPISNHLYFYWYRQILGQKVEFLVSFYNNEISEKSEIFDDQFSVERPDGSNFTLKIRSTKLEDSAMYFCASRNGQVGNQPQHFGDGTRLSIL.

V gene TRBV19 combines with J gene TRBJ1-4, with TRBD1 as a possible D gene (6 bases). Germline V lookup: CDR1 LNHDA, CDR2 SQIVND (reference sequence). Deletions cut 6 bases from V and 13 bases from J, with 15 bases between. The CDR3 extends over 12 amino acids. Written as DNA, the CDR3 is TGTGCCAGTAGCCTCAAACAGGGTTCACTGTTTTTT. The encoded protein is CASSLKQGSLFF.

This chain links TRBV6-6 with TRBJ2-5; 11 nucleotides align to TRBD1. J gave up 4 bases and V 6 bases, and 7 bases lay outside the gene matches. Germline lookup yields CDR1 MNHNY and CDR2 SVGAGI (reference sequence). The CDR3 length is 15 residues. The CDR3 coding sequence is TGTGCCAGCAGACCCGGGACAGGGGGGGGAGAGACCCAGTACTTC. As protein: CASRPGTGGGETQYF.

Only one count was recorded for this clone. The chain has TRBV24-1 and TRBJ2-1; D might be TRBD2 (5 bases). Germline lookup yields CDR1 KGHDR and CDR2 SFDVKD. V lost 9 bases and J 0 bases, leaving 11 bases between the germline ends. This CDR3 has 14 amino acids. The CDR3 protein is CATETTSSYNEQFF. CDR3 DNA: TGTGCCACCGAGACTACTAGCTCCTACAATGAGCAGTTCTTC.

The chain carries TRBV29-1 and TRBJ2-7; 9 bases are shared with TRBD1. CDR1 and CDR2 (germline): SQVTM, ANQGSEA. The trim removed 3 bases at V and 5 bases at J, leaving 11 bases unmatched. The CDR3 covers 15 residues. CDR3: CSVESRTGVSDEQYF. The DNA for the CDR3 is TGCAGCGTTGAGTCAAGGACAGGGGTGTCGGACGAGCAGTACTTC.

The chain has TRBV4-2 and TRBJ2-1; D possibly corresponds to TRBD2 (6 bases). CDR3 length: 16 residues. CDR1 LGHNA and CDR2 YNFKEQ come from the germline V gene. Trimming took 1 base from V and 8 from J, leaving 18 bases between them. In DNA form, the CDR3 reads TGTGCCAGCAGCCAAGTGGGGACTCCAAGCGGCGATGAGCAGTTCTTC. Protein: CASSQVGTPSGDEQFF.

The V and J genes are TRBV18 and TRBJ1-6, with D perhaps TRBD1 (6 bases). Germline V gene sequence: CDR1 KGHSH, CDR2 LQKENI. V shed 5 bases and J shed 5 bases, with 13 bases lying between them. This CDR3 is 15 amino acids long. CDR3 coding DNA: TGTGCCAGCTCAAGTGAACAGGGTAATAATTCACCCCTCCACTTT. Amino acids: CASSSEQGNNSPLHF.

This clone was detected only once. V and J are TRBV3-1 (or the pseudogene TRBV3-2) and TRBJ1-1; TRBD1 matches 7 bases. The CDR3 runs to 13 residues. Germline V lookup: CDR1 LGHDT, CDR2 YNNKEL (reference sequence). With V trimmed by 6 bases and J by 4 bases, 5 bases remained unmatched. CDR3 loop: CASRKGGGTEAFF. The CDR3 bases are TGTGCCAGCAGAAAAGGGGGCGGCACTGAAGCTTTCTTT.

V usage is TRBV18 and J usage is TRBJ2-3, with D hard to call. The CDR3 runs 13 residues. V was shortened by 3 bases and J by 2 bases, with 6 bases between the two germline ends. Germline lookup yields CDR1 KGHSH and CDR2 LQKENI. The CDR3 loop reads CASSPDTTDTQYF. The CDR3 nucleotides read TGTGCCAGCTCACCCGACACCACAGATACGCAGTATTTT.

The rearrangement uses TRBV5-1 and TRBJ1-1; 9 nucleotides line up with TRBD1. This CDR3 region has 17 residues. Germline loops: CDR1 SGHRS, CDR2 YFSETQ. V was pared by 2 bases and J by 0 bases, with 8 bases of the junction left unmatched. The DNA for the CDR3 is TGCGCCAGCAGCTTCTCCGGGACAGGGTTGATGAACACTGAAGCTTTCTTT. Its protein product is CASSFSGTGLMNTEAFF.

This rearrangement joins TRBV20-1 to TRBJ2-1; TRBD2 aligns across 7 bases. CDR1 DFQATT and CDR2 SNEGSKA come from the germline V gene (reference sequence). The CDR3 is 16 amino acids. V was clipped by 3 bases and J by 7 bases; unmatched bases: 15. The CDR3 coding sequence is TGCAGTGCTAGTCCCGTCCTAGCGGACAATTGGAATGAGCAGTTCTTC. This sequence encodes CSASPVLADNWNEQFF.

The chain links TRBV5-1 to TRBJ1-1; 11 nucleotides align to TRBD1. V lost 2 bases to trimming and J lost 1 base; unmatched junction nucleotides: 4. CDR1 SGHRS and CDR2 YFSETQ come from the germline V gene. The CDR3 loop spans 16 amino acids. CDR3 DNA: TGCGCCAGCAGCTTCGGGACAGGGGGAAGGAACACTGAAGCTTTCTTT. Its protein is CASSFGTGGRNTEAFF.

The V gene is TRBV5-4, the J gene TRBJ2-7; 9 nucleotides agree with TRBD2. Germline V gene lookup returns CDR1 SGHNT and CDR2 YYREEE (reference sequence). The CDR3 loop spans 15 amino acids. J gave up 2 bases and V 0 bases, and 3 bases lay outside the gene matches. The CDR3 bases are TGTGCCAGCAGCTTGGTGTCTAGCGGGGCCTACGAGCAGTACTTC. Amino acid sequence: CASSLVSSGAYEQYF.

The rearrangement links TRBV2 to TRBJ2-1; 8 positions agree with TRBD2. Germline CDR1 reads SNHLY; CDR2 reads FYNNEI. The CDR3 runs 16 residues. V lost 0 bases to trimming and J lost 9 bases; unmatched junction nucleotides: 10. The CDR3 DNA reads as TGTGCCAGCAGTGAAGCCCCAGCGGGAGTGTTGGGTGAGCAGTTCTTC. This translates into CASSEAPAGVLGEQFF.

This chain connects TRBV29-1 to TRBJ2-7; 8 positions match TRBD2. Trimming removed 5 bases from V and 2 bases from J; junction bases left unmatched: 8. Germline CDR1 and CDR2: SQVTM and ANQGSEA. This CDR3 comprises 14 residues. CDR3: CSVRGGAGPYEQYF. In DNA, the CDR3 is TGCAGCGTTCGGGGGGGGGCAGGGCCCTACGAGCAGTACTTC.

This chain joins TRBV12-3 or TRBV12-4 and TRBJ1-1; D is possibly TRBD1 (5 bases). Trimming pared 10 bases from V and 6 bases from J, leaving 12 bases between. The CDR3 sequence is 11 residues long. CDR3 in amino acids: CATGGGSEAFF. The CDR3 coding sequence is TGTGCCACCGGGGGGGGGTCTGAAGCTTTCTTT.

V usage is TRBV6-1 and J usage is TRBJ2-3; D not resolved. V shed 3 bases and J shed 5 bases, with 9 bases lying between them. CDR3 length: 13 residues. Germline-derived CDR1 and CDR2 are MNHNS and SASEGT. The chain's CDR3 is CASSDFRGDTQYF. The DNA for the CDR3 is TGTGCCAGCAGTGATTTCCGAGGAGATACGCAGTATTTT.

This clone appeared a single time. This chain uses TRBV30 with TRBJ2-3; 12 bases align to TRBD2. The CDR3 runs 16 residues. Germline CDR1 GTSNPN, CDR2 SVGIG (reference sequence). V dropped 1 base and J dropped 9; count of bases not matched to a gene: 11. DNA of the CDR3: TGTGCCTGGAGTGGGACTAGCGGGACGGGGTCCGCCACGCAGTATTTT. Translation gives CAWSGTSGTGSATQYF.

There are a few counts of this clone. The CDR3 DNA is TGTGCCAGCAGTTTTGGCCACGAGCAGTACTTC. Translating gives CASSFGHEQYF. This chain uses TRBV27 with TRBJ2-7; D not certain. The CDR3 contains 11 residues. In germline, CDR1 is MNHEY, CDR2 SMNVEV (reference sequence). The V and J ends lost 3 bases and 5 bases respectively, with 5 bases between them.

The rearrangement uses TRBV19 and TRBJ1-1; D uncertain. The CDR3 spans 15 residues. In germline, CDR1 is LNHDA, CDR2 SQIVND (reference sequence). The germline V and J ends were trimmed by 5 bases and 4 bases, with 17 bases remaining between them. In DNA form, the CDR3 reads TGTGCCAGTAGTTACTCTCGGTTCGGTCGCACTGAAGCTTTCTTT. The encoded protein is CASSYSRFGRTEAFF.

This clone has just a few counts. CDR3 amino acids: CASSSSDRNTEAFF. The DNA for the CDR3 is TGTGCCAGCAGCTCATCCGACAGAAACACTGAAGCTTTCTTT. The rearrangement uses TRBV11-1 and TRBJ1-1; the D gene is possibly TRBD1 (5 bases). V was trimmed by 4 bases and J by 2 bases, leaving 11 bases between them. Germline CDR1 and CDR2: SGHAT and FQDESV (reference sequence). The CDR3 extends over 14 amino acids.

The chain links TRBV30 to TRBJ2-5; no clear D gene. There are 12 residues in the CDR3. Germline values: CDR1 GTSNPN, CDR2 SVGIG (reference sequence). The ends were cut back, 2 bases at V and 3 bases at J, with 7 bases in the middle. The CDR3 here is CAWSLSEETQYF. DNA for the CDR3: TGTGCCTGGAGTCTCTCGGAAGAGACCCAGTACTTC.

The chain employs TRBV23-1 and TRBJ2-5, with 7 bases lining up with TRBD2. TRBV23-1 is labeled an ORF, and its function is uncertain. V gave up 5 bases and J gave up 2 bases; unmatched junction bases: 5. The CDR3 is made up of 14 amino acids. CDR3 loop: CASSLTGGQETQYF. CDR3 bases: TGCGCCAGCAGTTTAACGGGAGGACAAGAGACCCAGTACTTC.

The sample holds one count of this clone. The CDR3 nucleotides are TGTGCCATCAGTGAGGACGGGAGCTCAAAAGGGCTGTTTTTT. It encodes CAISEDGSSKGLFF. The V and J genes are TRBV10-3 and TRBJ2-2, with D perhaps matching TRBD2 (6 bases). Deletions cut 2 bases from V and 13 bases from J, with 17 bases between. This CDR3 has 14 residues. Germline V gene data show CDR1 as ENHRY and CDR2 as SYGVKD.

The V gene is TRBV3-1 (or the pseudogene TRBV3-2), the J gene TRBJ2-1, with 13 positions matching TRBD2. The CDR3 covers 14 residues. CDR1 is LGHDT, CDR2 YNNKEL, per germline (reference sequence). V lost 8 bases and J lost 10; bases outside the gene matches: 8. This CDR3 reads CASQTGTSGMEQFF. CDR3 in DNA: TGTGCCAGCCAAACCGGGACTAGCGGGATGGAGCAGTTCTTC.

The chain joins TRBV2 to TRBJ1-1, with D uncertain. Germline-derived CDR1 and CDR2 are SNHLY and FYNNEI. The CDR3 is 15 amino acids. The ends were cut back, 1 base at V and 7 bases at J, with 16 bases in the middle. CDR3 nucleotide sequence: TGTGCCAGCAGTGAAGTATTGGGTTATTCAGGTGAAGCTTTCTTT. Amino acids: CASSEVLGYSGEAFF.